Listed below are T cell receptor beta chains from one sample, sequenced in a study of OX40 agonist ivuxolimab in advanced cancers. Measured with immunoSEQ multiplex PCR; TCRdb has only the in-frame clones, and not every one. The data show about 76,000 clones, with around 85% seen just once and about 0.6% held by the top ten. The material was CD4+ or CD8+ T cells sorted from blood, obtained in a trial of the OX40 agonist ivuxolimab. The receptors come from an adult with an advanced solid tumor such as melanoma, head and neck, liver or kidney cancer. The conserved cysteine and the conserved F or W are not part of the CDR3 here.

TRBV5-4,ASSLEGRDTEAF
TRBV11-2,ASSLLQGWQTQY
TRBV5-4,ASSGGQIPEAF
TRBV9,ASSAFTGAGNTIY
TRBV18,ASSPPGPGHGYT
TRBV30,AWSVGLAGGQETQY
TRBV30,AWSVRVHGYT
TRBV29-1,SVAGVMNTEAF
TRBV5-5,ASSRVGSQNYGYT
TRBV5-5,ASSWRGQDKMEQY
TRBV7-2,ASSRQGRAHVFDEQY
TRBV7-2,ASSRRPQVTDTQY
TRBV7-2,ASSRPGSYEQY
TRBV11-2,ASSPQGQGAGNTIY
TRBV30,AWSSPPGRQY
TRBV5-1,ASSILGDSTDTQY
TRBV7-2,ASSLVRRSNEKLF
TRBV18,ASSRRTGVGEKLF
TRBV7-2,ASSLWAGGSSGNTIY
TRBV7-7,ASSLTGVRETQY
TRBV7-2,ASSRDIRTIGYT
TRBV11-2,ASSPGGTLVGYT
TRBV7-3,ASSLGRANTDTQY
TRBV6-5,ASSYKGNTY
TRBV28,ASRYRALTGELF
TRBV7-3,ASSHSGGTNTGELF
TRBV5-1,ASSLAAGRTDTQY
TRBV5-5,ASSLEFRRRGYT
TRBV7-2,ASSPAGQRGGREQF
TRBV6-1,ASSEIRRTTDTQY
TRBV5-1,ASSSTGYETQY
TRBV30,AWEGGVIGGYT
TRBV19,ATRQGGSTGELF
TRBV30,AWTRGRIDTQY
TRBV19,ASSRGGWTGGYEQY
TRBV28,ASSLSTANYGYT
TRBV2,ASAQGEGQPQH
TRBV5-1,ASSLGMASTYEQY
TRBV7-2,ASSFQSSNQPQH
TRBV18,ASSPIRETQY
TRBV19,ASSTRGGSRTEAF
TRBV6-5,ASSRNDVGNQPQH
TRBV2,ASSELGVAAARDEQF
TRBV2,ASIQEVGSNQPQH
TRBV5-6,ASSLGGEGEKLF
TRBV5-1,ASSPDYNEQF
TRBV6-1,ASSVQGEFAGELF